This T cell receptor beta chain was recovered during a study of T cell responses to AZD1222 COVID-19 vaccine. Overall study results and limits: The peak T cell response came first, and repertoires were sampled only after it. Among those given AZD1222, only five to seven were seropositive at baseline. The sample set comprised mostly white British donors with more females, and clonal diversity was possibly underestimated.

Assay used: immunoSEQ multiplex PCR; TCRdb lists only in-frame clones, some missing. The table has 100,000 to 150,000 clones, about nine tenths seen once. Germline V lookup: CDR1 MDHEN, CDR2 SYDVKM. The CDR3 contains 14 residues. The J segment lost 10 bases and the V segment lost 6 bases, leaving 7 bases of the junction unmatched. As for this clone: Its specificity is unknown.

The sample here was peripheral blood, taken 28 days after the second dose of the MenACWY control vaccine. The TCR originated in an adult who received the MenACWY meningococcal vaccine as a control. The V call is TRBV28, the J call TRBJ1-6; 9 bases agree with TRBD1. The CDR3 DNA sequence: TGTGCCAGCAGACCGGGACAGGGTGTATCACCCCTCCACTTT. Protein sequence: CASRPGQGVSPLHF.